The present TCR beta chain was sequenced within a study of response to subunit inactivated influenza vaccine. Regarding the study as a whole: Few additional T cells are recruited per seasonal influenza vaccination, authors suggested.

One entry per CDR3 protein, called by TCRdb with MiXCR from the RT-PCR reads. The profile shows about 570,000 distinct CDR3 sequences, over 9.5% of them singletons. Germline V gene data show CDR1 as LGHNA and CDR2 as YSLEER. With V trimmed by 3 bases and J by 2 bases, 10 bases remained unmatched. The length of the CDR3 is 18 residues. As for this clonotype: Its target is unknown.

The chain has TRBV4-3 and TRBJ2-7, with TRBD2 matching 13 bases. The specimen comprised PBMCs from blood, sampled on the day of vaccination. The receptor was isolated from a man between 45 and 60 years old who received an inactivated influenza vaccine. The CDR3 coding sequence is TGCGCCAGCAGCCAGGTTTCCGGGACTAGCGGGAATACCTACGAGCAGTACTTC. It encodes CASSQVSGTSGNTYEQYF.